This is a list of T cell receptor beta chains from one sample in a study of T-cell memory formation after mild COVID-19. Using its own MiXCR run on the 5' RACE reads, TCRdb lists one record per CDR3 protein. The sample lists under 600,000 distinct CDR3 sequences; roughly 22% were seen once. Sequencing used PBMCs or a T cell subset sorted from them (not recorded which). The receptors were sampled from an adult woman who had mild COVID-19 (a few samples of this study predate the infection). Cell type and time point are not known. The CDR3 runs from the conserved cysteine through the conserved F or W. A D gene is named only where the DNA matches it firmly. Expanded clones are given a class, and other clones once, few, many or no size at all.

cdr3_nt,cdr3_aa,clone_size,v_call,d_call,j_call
TGCGCCAGCAGCCATCTCCCCTTGACAGGAAGGAACACTGAAGCTTTCTTT,CASSHLPLTGRNTEAFF,few,TRBV4-1,NA,TRBJ1-1
TGTGCCAGCAGCGCCAGACAGGGGAACACTGAAGCTTTCTTT,CASSARQGNTEAFF,NA,TRBV7-6,TRBD1,TRBJ1-1
TGCAGCGTTGTGTTTAATAGCAATCAGCCCCAGCATTTT,CSVVFNSNQPQHF,few,TRBV29-1,NA,TRBJ1-5
TGTGCCAGCAGGGATAGCGGGGGGAGCACAGATACGCAGTATTTT,CASRDSGGSTDTQYF,NA,TRBV2,TRBD2,TRBJ2-3
TGCGCCAGCAGTGAGTCAGGCAATGAGCAGTTCTTC,CASSESGNEQFF,NA,TRBV10-1,NA,TRBJ2-1
TGTGCCAGCAGCTTGACTAGCGGGGGGCTAACAGATACGCAGTATTTT,CASSLTSGGLTDTQYF,NA,TRBV7-6,TRBD2,TRBJ2-3
TGCGCCAGCAGCCGTGACAGGGGGCCGACTAATGAAAAACTGTTTTTT,CASSRDRGPTNEKLFF,many,TRBV4-1,TRBD1,TRBJ1-4
TGCAGCGTTGAAGAGGCGACAGGGGGCGCCTCCGGGGAGCTGTTTTTT,CSVEEATGGASGELFF,NA,TRBV29-1,TRBD1,TRBJ2-2
TGTGCCAGCAAGGGGGGACAGGGTCCCCCAAGCTCCTACGAGCAGTACTTC,CASKGGQGPPSSYEQYF,few,TRBV21-1,NA,TRBJ2-7
TGTGCCAGCAGAACGACGGAGGGCTATGGCTACACCTTC,CASRTTEGYGYTF,few,TRBV6-5,NA,TRBJ1-2
TGTGCCAGCAGCGTAGCTACGGGAGTGGAGACCCAGTACTTC,CASSVATGVETQYF,few,TRBV9,NA,TRBJ2-5
TGCAGTGCTATCTTCTATGGCTACACCTTC,CSAIFYGYTF,few,TRBV20-1,NA,TRBJ1-2
TGCAGCGTTGAAGGGACCCACTCTGGAAACACCATATATTTT,CSVEGTHSGNTIYF,NA,TRBV29-1,NA,TRBJ1-3
TGCGCCAGCAGCCAAGATCCTCGCGGGCACACAGATACGCAGTATTTT,CASSQDPRGHTDTQYF,NA,TRBV4-3,NA,TRBJ2-3
TGTGCCAGCAGACCGGGGACTAGCGGGAGTTACGAGCAGTACTTC,CASRPGTSGSYEQYF,many,TRBV7-8,TRBD2,TRBJ2-7
TGTGCCAGCAGTTACAGGTTTGACGTCCTGACTTTC,CASSYRFDVLTF,NA,TRBV6-6,NA,TRBJ2-6
TGTGCCAGCAGACGGCCGGGACAGAAGAACACCGGGGAGCTGTTTTTT,CASRRPGQKNTGELFF,NA,TRBV7-9,TRBD1,TRBJ2-2
TGTGCCTGGAGTCAGGGAACAGATACGCAGTATTTT,CAWSQGTDTQYF,NA,TRBV30,NA,TRBJ2-3
TGTGCCAGCAGAATACAGGGACCGGGGCAGCTGTTTTTT,CASRIQGPGQLFF,few,TRBV7-9,NA,TRBJ2-2
TGCAGCGGCAGGTGGGCTAGCGGCAGGGCCTACAATGAGCAGTTCTTC,CSGRWASGRAYNEQFF,NA,TRBV29-1,TRBD2,TRBJ2-1
TGTGCCAGCAGTTACTCCAGCGACGGGTCAGAAAAACTGTTTTTT,CASSYSSDGSEKLFF,NA,TRBV6-6,NA,TRBJ1-4
TGCGCCAGCAGCCTAGACCCCCGACCCCGTCATAATTCACCCCTCCACTTT,CASSLDPRPRHNSPLHF,NA,TRBV5-1,NA,TRBJ1-6
TGCGCCAGCAGCCCCGCTAGCGGGGGGGCCTCCGAGCAGTACTTC,CASSPASGGASEQYF,NA,TRBV5-1,TRBD2,TRBJ2-7
TGTGCCAGCAGTTCAACCCCCTGGGCGGGGGGTGGTGCTTTCTTT,CASSSTPWAGGGAFF,few,TRBV27,NA,TRBJ1-1
TGCGCCAGCAGCTTGAACGGCGGTCGCACAGATACGCAGTATTTT,CASSLNGGRTDTQYF,NA,TRBV5-1,NA,TRBJ2-3
TGTGCCAGCAGCTTGGTAGCGGGAGTAAACAATGAGCAGTTCTTC,CASSLVAGVNNEQFF,few,TRBV7-2,TRBD2,TRBJ2-1
TGCAGCGTTGAAGATCGGTCGGAGAGAGCGGTATACAATGAGCAGTTCTTC,CSVEDRSERAVYNEQFF,NA,TRBV29-1,NA,TRBJ2-1
TGTGCCAGCAGACCGACAGGGGGTTCCTTGAATGAGCAGTTCTTC,CASRPTGGSLNEQFF,NA,TRBV12-3/TRBV12-4,TRBD1,TRBJ2-1
TGTGCCAGCAGCCCATATCCTAGTGCCGGGGAGCTGTTTTTT,CASSPYPSAGELFF,few,TRBV7-3,NA,TRBJ2-2
TGTGCCAGCAGCCCGCGGACAGTGGATAGCAATCAGCCCCAGCATTTT,CASSPRTVDSNQPQHF,NA,TRBV9,NA,TRBJ1-5